This T cell receptor (beta chain) stems from a study of shared clonotypes between healthy human individuals. About the research overall: Each donor's CD8 memory used one plate, CD8 naive two, each CD4 subset three.

Genomic DNA per cell subset filled all wells of several immunoSEQ plates. Assay: immunoSEQ multiplex PCR; the TCRdb copy retains only in-frame clones and omits some. The repertoire includes just over 2,000,000 clones, roughly 95% of them detected once, and 0.1% to 0.15% sits in the top ten. The CDR3 has 14 amino acids. CDR1 and CDR2 (germline): SNHLY, FYNNEI. V was pared by 2 bases and J by 1 base, with 8 bases between. About this clone: What it binds is unknown.

Into CD45RA+ naive and CD45RA-negative memory subsets, the CD4+ cells were split. Broader study findings: Naive subsets usually exceeded memory subsets in estimated richness.

V is TRBV2 and J is TRBJ1-1; D not certain. The clonotype was recovered from a man between 18 and 29 years old in good health. The sequenced sample consisted of naive CD4+ T cells sorted from blood. This sample's subset: CD45RA+ positively selected. The DNA for the CDR3 is TGTGCCAGCAGTGAATTTAGTAGGAACACTGAAGCTTTCTTT. Residues: CASSEFSRNTEAFF.